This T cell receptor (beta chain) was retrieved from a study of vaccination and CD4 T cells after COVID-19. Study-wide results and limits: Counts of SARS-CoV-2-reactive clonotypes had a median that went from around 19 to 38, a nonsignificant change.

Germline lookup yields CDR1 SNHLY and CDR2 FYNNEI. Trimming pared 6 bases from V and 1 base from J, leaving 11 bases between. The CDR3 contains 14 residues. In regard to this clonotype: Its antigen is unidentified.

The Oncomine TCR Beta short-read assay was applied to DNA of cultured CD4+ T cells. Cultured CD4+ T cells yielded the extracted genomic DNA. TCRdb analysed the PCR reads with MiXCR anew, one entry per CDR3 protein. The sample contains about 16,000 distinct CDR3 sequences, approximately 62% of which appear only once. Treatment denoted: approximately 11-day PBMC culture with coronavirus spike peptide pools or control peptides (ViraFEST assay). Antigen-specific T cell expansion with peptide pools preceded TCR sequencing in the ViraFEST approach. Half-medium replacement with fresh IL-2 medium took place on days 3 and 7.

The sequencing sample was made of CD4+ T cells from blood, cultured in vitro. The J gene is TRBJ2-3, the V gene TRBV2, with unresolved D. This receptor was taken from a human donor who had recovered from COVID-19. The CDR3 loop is CASRVEWGTDTQYF. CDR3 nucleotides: TGTGCCAGCAGGGTAGAGTGGGGCACAGATACGCAGTATTTT.